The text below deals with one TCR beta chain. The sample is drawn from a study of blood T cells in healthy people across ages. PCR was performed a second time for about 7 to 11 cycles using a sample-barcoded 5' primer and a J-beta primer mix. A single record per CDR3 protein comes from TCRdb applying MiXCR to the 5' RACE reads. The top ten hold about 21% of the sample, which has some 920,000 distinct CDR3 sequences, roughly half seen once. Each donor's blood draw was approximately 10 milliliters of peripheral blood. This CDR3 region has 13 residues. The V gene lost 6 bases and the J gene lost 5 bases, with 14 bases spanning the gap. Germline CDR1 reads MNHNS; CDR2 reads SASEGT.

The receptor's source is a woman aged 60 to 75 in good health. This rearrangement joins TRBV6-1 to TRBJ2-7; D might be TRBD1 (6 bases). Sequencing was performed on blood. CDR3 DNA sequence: TGTGCCAGCAGACGACAGGTTACCCACGAGCAGTACTTC. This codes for CASRRQVTHEQYF.